This T cell receptor (beta chain) derives from a study of T cell changes during pregnancy in multiple sclerosis. This clone was picked up a small number of times. Germline V gene sequence: CDR1 GTSNPN, CDR2 SVGIG (reference sequence). The CDR3 covers 11 residues. The V and J ends lost 2 bases and 10 bases respectively, with 11 bases between them. Only in-frame clones appear in the TCRdb table, and some are missing; sequencing was by immunoSEQ multiplex PCR. The table shows roughly 35,000 clones, with 88% occurring only once. The starting material was CD4+ T cells from peripheral blood mononuclear cells, obtained before pregnancy. The chain carries TRBV30 and TRBJ1-1; tentatively, D is TRBD1 (5 bases). This clonotype was obtained from a female donor with multiple sclerosis, enrolled in a pregnancy study. CDR3 loop: CAWSSYRGAFF. The CDR3 DNA reads TGTGCCTGGAGTTCGTATAGGGGAGCTTTCTTT.